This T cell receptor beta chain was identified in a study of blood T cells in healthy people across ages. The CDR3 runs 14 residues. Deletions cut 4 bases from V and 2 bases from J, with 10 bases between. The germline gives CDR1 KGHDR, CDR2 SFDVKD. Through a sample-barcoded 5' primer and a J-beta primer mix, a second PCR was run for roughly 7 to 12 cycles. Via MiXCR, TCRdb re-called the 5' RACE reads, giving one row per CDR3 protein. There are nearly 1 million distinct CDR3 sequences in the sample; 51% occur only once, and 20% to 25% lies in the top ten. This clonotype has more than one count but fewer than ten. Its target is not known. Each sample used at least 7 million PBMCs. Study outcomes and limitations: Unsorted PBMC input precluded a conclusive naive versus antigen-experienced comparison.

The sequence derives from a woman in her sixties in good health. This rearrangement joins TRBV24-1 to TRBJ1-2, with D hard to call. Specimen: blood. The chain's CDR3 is CATSESNKNYGYTF. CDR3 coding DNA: TGTGCCACCAGTGAGTCCAACAAAAACTATGGCTACACCTTC.